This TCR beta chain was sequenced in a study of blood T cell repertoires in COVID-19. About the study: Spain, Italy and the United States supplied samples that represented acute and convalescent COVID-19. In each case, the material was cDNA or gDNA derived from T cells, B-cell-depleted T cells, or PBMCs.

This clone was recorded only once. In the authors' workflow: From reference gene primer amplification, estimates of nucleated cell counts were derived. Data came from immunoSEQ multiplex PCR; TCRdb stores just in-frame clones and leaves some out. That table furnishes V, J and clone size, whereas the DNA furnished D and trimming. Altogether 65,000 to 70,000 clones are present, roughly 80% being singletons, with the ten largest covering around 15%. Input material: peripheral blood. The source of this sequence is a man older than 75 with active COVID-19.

This CDR3 reads CASSGSGETQYF. The CDR3 DNA is TGTGCCAGTAGTGGCTCCGGGGAGACCCAGTACTTC. The chain recombines TRBV19 with TRBJ2-5; D uncertain. V was clipped by 5 bases and J by 5 bases, with 9 bases between them. CDR1 LNHDA and CDR2 SQIVND come from the germline V gene (reference sequence). The CDR3 contains 12 residues.